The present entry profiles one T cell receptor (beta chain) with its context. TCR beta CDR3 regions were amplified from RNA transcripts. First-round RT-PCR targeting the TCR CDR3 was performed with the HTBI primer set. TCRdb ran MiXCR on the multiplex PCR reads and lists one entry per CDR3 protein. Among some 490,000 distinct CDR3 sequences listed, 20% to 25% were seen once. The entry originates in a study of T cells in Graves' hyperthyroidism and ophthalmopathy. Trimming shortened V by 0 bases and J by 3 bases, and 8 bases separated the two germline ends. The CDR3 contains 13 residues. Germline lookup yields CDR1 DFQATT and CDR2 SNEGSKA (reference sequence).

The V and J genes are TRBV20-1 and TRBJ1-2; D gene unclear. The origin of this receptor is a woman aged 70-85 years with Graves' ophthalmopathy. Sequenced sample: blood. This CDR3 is CSARDLPYYGYTF. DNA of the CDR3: TGCAGTGCTAGAGATCTACCGTACTATGGCTACACCTTC.